The rows below give T cell receptor beta chains drawn from one sample of a study of blood T cell repertoires in COVID-19. Sequencing was performed with immunoSEQ multiplex PCR; in TCRdb, only in-frame clones are kept and a portion is missing. Of under 200,000 clones in the sample, around nine tenths are singletons; the top ten hold 3.7%. Sequencing was carried out using peripheral blood. These receptor sequences come from a man aged 18 to 35 with active or convalescent COVID-19. CDR3s include the opening cysteine and the closing phenylalanine or tryptophan. Each record gives: J gene, V gene, D gene, clone size, CDR3 protein, CDR3 DNA. The D gene is left open where the match is weak. Only some rows state a clone size, as once, few, many or a class for expanded clones.

TRBJ1-4 TRBV4-1 TRBD1 - CASSPPGQGREKLFF TGCGCCAGCAGCCCTCCGGGACAGGGACGCGAAAAACTGTTTTTT
TRBJ2-7 TRBV3-1/TRBV3-2 - - CASRAKYEQYF TGTGCCAGCAGGGCCAAATACGAGCAGTACTTC
TRBJ1-4 TRBV5-4 TRBD1 - CASSSGQGREKLFF TGTGCCAGCAGCTCGGGACAGGGTAGGGAAAAACTGTTTTTT
TRBJ1-5 TRBV6-5 - - CASSREQVAQPQHF TGTGCCAGCAGCCGAGAACAGGTTGCCCAGCCCCAGCATTTT
TRBJ1-2 TRBV5-1 - - CASSLTGSEGYGYTF TGCGCCAGCAGCTTAACAGGGTCAGAGGGATATGGCTACACCTTC
TRBJ2-1 TRBV6-4 TRBD2 few CASSVVAGGPAEQFF TGTGCCAGCAGTGTGGTAGCGGGGGGGCCGGCTGAGCAGTTCTTC
TRBJ2-2 TRBV2 - - CASRRGNTGELFF TGTGCCAGCCGGAGGGGGAACACCGGGGAGCTGTTTTTT
TRBJ2-5 TRBV20-1 - few CSAKPQETQYF TGCAGTGCTAAGCCTCAAGAGACCCAGTACTTC
TRBJ2-7 TRBV11-2 TRBD1 - CASSFGTGRYEQYF TGTGCCAGCAGCTTCGGGACAGGGCGCTACGAGCAGTACTTC
TRBJ2-2 TRBV19 TRBD1 - CASSTITGTGATGELFF TGTGCCAGTAGTACAATAACCGGGACAGGGGCCACCGGGGAGCTGTTTTTT
TRBJ1-3 TRBV30 - - CAWTDSYSGNTIYF TGTGCCTGGACGGACAGTTACAGTGGAAACACCATATATTTT
TRBJ1-1 TRBV19 TRBD1 - CASSIRDRGVNTEAFF TGTGCCAGTAGTATCCGCGACAGGGGCGTGAACACTGAAGCTTTCTTT
TRBJ2-3 TRBV27 TRBD1 - CASSFRDRAGPDTQYF TGTGCCAGCAGTTTCCGGGACAGGGCAGGTCCAGATACGCAGTATTTT
TRBJ2-5 TRBV11-1 TRBD2 - CASSADRLAGGETQYF TGTGCCAGCAGCGCAGACCGACTAGCGGGAGGCGAGACCCAGTACTTC
TRBJ2-1 TRBV6-2/TRBV6-3 - few CASSYLAGSYNEQFF TGTGCCAGCAGTTATCTAGCAGGTTCCTACAATGAGCAGTTCTTC
TRBJ2-7 TRBV7-8 - - CASSLAGVPYEQYF TGTGCCAGCAGCTTAGCCGGGGTTCCCTACGAGCAGTACTTC
TRBJ1-2 TRBV29-1 - once CSVEVGDGYTF TGCAGCGTTGAAGTTGGAGATGGCTACACCTTC
TRBJ1-2 TRBV2 - - CASSDLGPNYGYTF TGTGCCAGCAGTGATTTGGGGCCTAACTATGGCTACACCTTC
TRBJ2-7 TRBV6-2/TRBV6-3 - - CASSSDRTRYF TGTGCCAGCAGTTCAGATAGGACACGGTACTTC
TRBJ2-3 TRBV29-1 - once CSVEAGAEDTQYF TGCAGCGTTGAAGCGGGAGCCGAAGATACGCAGTATTTT
TRBJ2-3 TRBV19 TRBD2 - CASSISGLAGTTDTQYF TGTGCCAGTAGTATATCCGGACTAGCGGGGACCACAGATACGCAGTATTTT
TRBJ1-2 TRBV15 TRBD1 - CATSRGFTGGPLYGYTF TGTGCCACCAGCAGAGGGTTTACAGGGGGCCCCCTCTATGGCTACACCTTC
TRBJ1-2 TRBV3-1/TRBV3-2 TRBD1 - CASSQERDRAINYGYTF TGTGCCAGCAGCCAAGAGCGGGACAGGGCTATTAACTATGGCTACACCTTC
TRBJ1-1 TRBV5-1 TRBD1 - CASSSGTALNTEAFF TGCGCCAGCAGCTCCGGGACAGCGCTGAACACTGAAGCTTTCTTT
TRBJ2-5 TRBV19 TRBD2 - CASSETSGSLEFQETQYF TGTGCCAGTAGTGAGACTAGCGGGTCTTTAGAATTCCAAGAGACCCAGTACTTC
TRBJ1-2 TRBV18 - - CASSPGWDGTGSGYTF TGTGCCAGCTCACCGGGGTGGGACGGCACAGGGAGTGGCTACACCTTC
TRBJ1-4 TRBV7-9 - - CASSRGRVGEKLFF TGTGCCAGCAGCCGAGGGCGAGTGGGTGAAAAACTGTTTTTT
TRBJ2-1 TRBV24-1 - - CATSDPRRTDYNEQFF TGTGCCACCAGTGACCCGCGGAGGACAGACTACAATGAGCAGTTCTTC
TRBJ1-2 TRBV6-5 - - CASSLQATYGYTF TGTGCCAGCAGTTTACAGGCAACCTATGGCTACACCTTC
TRBJ1-6 TRBV5-5 - - CASSGAGSFYNSPLHF TGTGCCAGCAGCGGAGCCGGGAGCTTTTATAATTCACCCCTCCACTTT
TRBJ2-2 TRBV5-1 - - CASRGRRALTGELFF TGCGCCAGCAGGGGGCGCAGGGCCCTCACCGGGGAGCTGTTTTTT
TRBJ1-1 TRBV2 - - CASSEMIQGHIWDTEAFF TGTGCCAGCAGTGAAATGATCCAGGGACACATATGGGACACTGAAGCTTTCTTT
TRBJ2-7 TRBV14 - - CASSQTGHNYEQYF TGTGCCAGCAGCCAAACGGGACATAACTACGAGCAGTACTTC
TRBJ2-5 TRBV6-6 - - CASRANRDIQETQYF TGTGCCAGCAGGGCAAACCGGGACATTCAAGAGACCCAGTACTTC
TRBJ2-2 TRBV24-1 - - CATSGGLNTGELFF TGTGCCACCAGTGGGGGCCTTAACACCGGGGAGCTGTTTTTT
TRBJ2-2 TRBV27 - few CASSSLLFAGELFF TGTGCCAGCAGTTCCCTCTTGTTCGCCGGGGAGCTGTTTTTT
TRBJ2-3 TRBV18 - - CASSLWGVTDTQYF TGTGCCAGCTCACTCTGGGGAGTCACAGATACGCAGTATTTT
TRBJ1-3 TRBV2 - - CASNEAVVGNTIYF TGTGCCAGCAATGAGGCGGTTGTTGGAAACACCATATATTTT
TRBJ1-6 TRBV2 - - CASTGSTRSNSPLHF TGTGCCAGCACCGGCTCCACTAGAAGCAATTCACCCCTCCACTTT